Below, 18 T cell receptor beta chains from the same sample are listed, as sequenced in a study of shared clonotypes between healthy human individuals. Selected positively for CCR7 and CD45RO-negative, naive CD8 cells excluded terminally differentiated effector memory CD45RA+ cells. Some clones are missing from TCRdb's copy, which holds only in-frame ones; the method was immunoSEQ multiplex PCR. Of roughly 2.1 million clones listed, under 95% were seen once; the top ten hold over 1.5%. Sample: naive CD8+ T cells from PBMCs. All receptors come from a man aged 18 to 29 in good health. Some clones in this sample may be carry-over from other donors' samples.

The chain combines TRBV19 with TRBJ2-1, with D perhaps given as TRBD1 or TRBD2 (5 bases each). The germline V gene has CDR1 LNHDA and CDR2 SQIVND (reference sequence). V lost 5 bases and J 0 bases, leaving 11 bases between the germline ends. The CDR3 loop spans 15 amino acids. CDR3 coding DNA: TGTGCCAGTAGTTTTCAGGGAGACTCCTACAATGAGCAGTTCTTC. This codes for CASSFQGDSYNEQFF.

The CDR3 DNA reads as TGTGCCAGCAGCTTAGGGGTGCTGAGGACAAGGGTGGGAAACACTGAAGCTTTCTTT. Protein product: CASSLGVLRTRVGNTEAFF. The rearrangement joins TRBV11-2 to TRBJ1-1; tentative D call: TRBD1 (5 bases). From germline, CDR1 is SGHAT and CDR2 FQNNGV. V gave up 1 base and J gave up 2 bases, with 23 bases separating them. CDR3 length: 19 residues.

The CDR3 DNA follows: TGTGCCAGCAGCTTAGTCGGGAGGGATCCCTACGAGCAGTACTTC. It translates to CASSLVGRDPYEQYF. The chain employs TRBV7-9 and TRBJ2-7, with 8 nucleotides matching TRBD2. CDR1 is SEHNR, CDR2 FQNEAQ, per germline (reference sequence). This CDR3 region has 15 residues. The junction had 4 bases not matched to a gene; V was cut back by 1 base and J by 2 bases.

The CDR3: CASSSLGNTGELFF. The CDR3 DNA reads as TGTGCCAGCAGCTCTCTCGGGAACACCGGGGAGCTGTTTTTT. The genes are TRBV11-3 and TRBJ2-2; D remains ambiguous. Germline V lookup: CDR1 SGHNT, CDR2 YENEEA. Trimming took off 4 bases at V and 1 base at J, with 7 bases between the two ends. The CDR3 length is 14 residues.

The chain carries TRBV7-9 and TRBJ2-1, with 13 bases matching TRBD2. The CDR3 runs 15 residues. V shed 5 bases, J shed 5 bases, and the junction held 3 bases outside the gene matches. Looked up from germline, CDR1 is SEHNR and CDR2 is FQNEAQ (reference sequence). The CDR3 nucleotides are TGTGCCAGCAGCCACACTAGCGGGAGGGACAATGAGCAGTTCTTC. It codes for CASSHTSGRDNEQFF.

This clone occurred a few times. The CDR3 DNA sequence: TGTGCCAGCAGTTCACCCCAGCTCGGGAAGAGCTCCTACGAGCAGTACTTC. Translation gives CASSSPQLGKSSYEQYF. This chain joins TRBV28 and TRBJ2-5; D is perhaps TRBD2 (5 bases). The J call may not be correct, given that the DNA end is closer to TRBJ2-7. CDR3 length: 17 amino acids. Germline CDR1 is MDHEN and CDR2 is SYDVKM.

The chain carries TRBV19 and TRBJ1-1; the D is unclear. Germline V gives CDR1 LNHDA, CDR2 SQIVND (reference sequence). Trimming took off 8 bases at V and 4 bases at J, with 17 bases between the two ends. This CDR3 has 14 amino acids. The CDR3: CASGVWARSTEAFF. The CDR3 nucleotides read TGTGCCAGTGGGGTCTGGGCGAGGAGCACTGAAGCTTTCTTT.

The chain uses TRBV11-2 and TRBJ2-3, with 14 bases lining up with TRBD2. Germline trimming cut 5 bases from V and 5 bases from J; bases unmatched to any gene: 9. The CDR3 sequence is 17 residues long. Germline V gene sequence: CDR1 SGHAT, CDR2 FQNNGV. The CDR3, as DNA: TGTGCCAGCAGCCCCGGGACTAGCGGGAGATCGGGAGATACGCAGTATTTT. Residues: CASSPGTSGRSGDTQYF.

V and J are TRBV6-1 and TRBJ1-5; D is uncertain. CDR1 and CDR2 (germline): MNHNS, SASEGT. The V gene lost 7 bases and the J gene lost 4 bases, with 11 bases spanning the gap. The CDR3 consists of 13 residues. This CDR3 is CASKEPGNQPQHF. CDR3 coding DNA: TGTGCCAGCAAAGAACCCGGTAATCAGCCCCAGCATTTT.

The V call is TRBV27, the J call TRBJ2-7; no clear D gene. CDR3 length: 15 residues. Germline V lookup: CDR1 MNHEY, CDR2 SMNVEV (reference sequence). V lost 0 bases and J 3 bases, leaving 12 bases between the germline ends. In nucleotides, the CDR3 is TGTGCCAGCAGTTTATCGGCTACCTCTGGCTACGAGCAGTACTTC. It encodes CASSLSATSGYEQYF.

The CDR3 sequence is CASSLYGGLNEQYF. The CDR3 nucleotides are TGTGCCAGCAGTCTTTATGGGGGTCTCAACGAGCAGTACTTC. This chain joins TRBV6-5 and TRBJ2-7; D possibly uses TRBD1 or TRBD2 (5 bases each). V was clipped by 5 bases and J by 5 bases, with 16 bases between them. This CDR3 has 14 amino acids. The germline CDR1 and CDR2 sequences are MNHEY and SVGAGI.

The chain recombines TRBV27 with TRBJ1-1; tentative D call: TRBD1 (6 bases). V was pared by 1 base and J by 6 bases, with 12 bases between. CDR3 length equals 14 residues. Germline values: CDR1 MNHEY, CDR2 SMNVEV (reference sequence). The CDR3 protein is CASSLWGAQAEAFF. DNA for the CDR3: TGTGCCAGCAGTTTATGGGGGGCGCAGGCTGAAGCTTTCTTT.

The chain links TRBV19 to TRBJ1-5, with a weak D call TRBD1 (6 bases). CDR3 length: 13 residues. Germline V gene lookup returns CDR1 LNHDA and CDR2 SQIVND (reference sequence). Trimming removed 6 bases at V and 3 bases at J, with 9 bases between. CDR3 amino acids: CASSAGVNQPQHF. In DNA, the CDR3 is TGTGCCAGTAGCGCAGGGGTCAATCAGCCCCAGCATTTT.

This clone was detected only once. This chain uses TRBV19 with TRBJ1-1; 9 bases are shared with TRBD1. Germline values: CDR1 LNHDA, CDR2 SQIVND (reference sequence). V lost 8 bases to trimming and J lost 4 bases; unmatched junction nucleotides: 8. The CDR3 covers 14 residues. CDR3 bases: TGTGCCAGTTGGGACAGGGAGACGAGCACTGAAGCTTTCTTT. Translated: CASWDRETSTEAFF.

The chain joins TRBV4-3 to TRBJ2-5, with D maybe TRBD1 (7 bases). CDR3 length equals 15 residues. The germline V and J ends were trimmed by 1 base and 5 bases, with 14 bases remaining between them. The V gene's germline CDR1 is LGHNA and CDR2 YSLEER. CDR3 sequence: CASSQVGGGGETQYF. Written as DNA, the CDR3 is TGCGCCAGCAGCCAAGTAGGAGGGGGCGGGGAGACCCAGTACTTC.

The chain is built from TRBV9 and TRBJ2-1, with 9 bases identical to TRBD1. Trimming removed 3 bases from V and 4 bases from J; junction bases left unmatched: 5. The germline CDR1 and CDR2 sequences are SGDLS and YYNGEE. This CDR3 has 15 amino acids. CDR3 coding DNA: TGTGCCAGCAGCGCGGACAGGGGTTCATACAATGAGCAGTTCTTC. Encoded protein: CASSADRGSYNEQFF. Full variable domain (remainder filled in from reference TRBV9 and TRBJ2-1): DSGVTQTPKHLITATGQRVTLRCSPRSGDLSVYWYQQSLDQGLQFLIQYYNGEERAKGNILERFSAQQFPDLHSELNLSSLELGDSALYFCASSADRGSYNEQFFGPGTRLTVL.

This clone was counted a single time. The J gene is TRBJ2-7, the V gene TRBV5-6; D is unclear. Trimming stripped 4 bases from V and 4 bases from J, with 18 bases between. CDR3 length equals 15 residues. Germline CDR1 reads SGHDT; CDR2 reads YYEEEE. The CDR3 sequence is CASSTYIAVSYEQYF. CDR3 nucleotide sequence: TGTGCCAGCAGCACTTACATTGCGGTATCGTACGAGCAGTACTTC.

CDR3 sequence: CASSYTRVLNEQFF. Here the CDR3 DNA reads TGTGCCAGCAGTTACACCAGGGTATTAAATGAGCAGTTCTTC. The rearrangement uses TRBV6-5 and TRBJ2-1; the D gene is possibly TRBD1 (5 bases). Germline V lookup: CDR1 MNHEY, CDR2 SVGAGI. The CDR3 runs to 14 residues. V lost 2 bases to trimming and J lost 7 bases, with 12 bases between them.